This T cell receptor beta chain was captured in a study of cytomegalovirus exposure and HLA in healthy donors (dated by TCRdb to 2017 to 2019). Regarding the research as a whole: In an earlier analysis of several hundred of the donors, 250 to 350 Gb of sequence data and about 110 million unique TCR beta sequences from approximately 180 million T cells were reported. An early release that covered fewer than 750 HLA-typed donors contained approximately 290 gigabases of sequencing data and about 93 million unique TCR sequences. The genetic ancestry cluster associated with self-reported Caucasian donors included roughly four fifths of the approximately 410 genotyped donors. The study aimed to test whether cataloging public T cell receptors could reveal signatures of past pathogen exposure. The study used immunosequencing to profile the T cell repertoires of approximately 640 subjects and linked those repertoires to cytomegalovirus serostatus. A separate validation cohort of 90 to 150 different subjects was used in addition to the roughly 720-subject first cohort. To predict cytomegalovirus infection status, the study brought together high-throughput TCR immunosequencing, statistical association of individual TCRs with disease status, and machine learning. In a later analysis, previously published TCR beta repertoires from 666 donors were re-analyzed and high-resolution HLA genotyping was added so that TCR occurrence patterns could be studied. The later analysis used no new phenotypic data to find candidate immune exposures, relying instead on TCR beta sequences and their occurrence across donors. An earlier analysis of about 600 of the donors used high-throughput TCR beta sequencing to judge whether each TCR beta V gene segment behaved as functional or pseudogenic. Donor age, sex, ethnicity and CMV serostatus were compiled together with the repertoire data. A later genetic analysis took genome-wide SNP genotypes for about 55% of the roughly 700 donors and used that subset as a discovery cohort. All discovery cohort repertoires had been generated on a single sequencing platform. HLA typing included class I and class II loci at four-digit resolution. Typing coverage differed by locus: A, B, C, DRB1 and DQB1 were typed in roughly 620-630 donors, DQA1 in about 510, DPA1 in around 580, and DPB1 in approximately 450. Five DR-DQ haplotypes were treated as single units for association and clustering because of strong linkage in the cohort. Across roughly 420 genotyped donors of the cohort, an average of about 250,000 unique TCR beta nucleotide sequences per donor were sequenced, and around 20% of those sequences were non-productive. Paper-wide results and their limitations: An association between a missense DCLRE1C variant and V-gene and J-gene trimming of TCR beta chains was found in a later genetic analysis and replicated in an independent cohort. The presence/absence analyses assumed that sequencing depth was roughly uniform across donors, and that assumption may not be true. The earlier analysis of approximately 590 of the donors excluded approximately 17 rarely observed V segments, including chromosome 9 orphons, because counts were too low. In an earlier analysis of approximately 590 of the donors, most TCR beta V segments appeared in productive rearrangements about 87% or about 30% of the time, broadly matching IMGT annotations. Only TCR beta chains were sequenced in this cohort, and the absence of alpha or paired-chain data limited detectable features. A further reported finding was that TCR beta sequences accurately predicted the HLA-A and HLA-B alleles for most subjects in the first cohort. A few of the identified cytomegalovirus-associated TCR beta chains were confirmed in vitro to be specific for cytomegalovirus antigens. The study listed 150 to 200 TCR beta chains as associated with cytomegalovirus. A group of highly shared sequence variants was considered likely to be a technical artifact of the sequencing pipeline. The classifier was reported to diagnose cytomegalovirus status with high specificity and sensitivity in both the original cohort and the validation cohort. In a later analysis, the rate of TCR association differed among HLA loci, with DRB1 alleles having the most associated TCRs and HLA-C alleles having the fewest. CMV serostatus was the only immune exposure information available for the cohort. At a false discovery rate of 0.05, a later analysis linked approximately 18,000 TCR beta sequences to specific HLA alleles. Linkage disequilibrium might explain the correlated functional status among segregating V segments, but an unknown experimental factor could not be excluded. Because HLA typing was unavailable for some donors at each locus, only the typed subset was used in association tests. A later genetic analysis reported fewer N-insertions in productive TCRs among donors in an Asian-associated ancestry cluster than the roughly 690-donor mean. It was suggested by the authors that the approach could potentially be generalized to other disease states and immunological phenotypes. Because the 87-base-pair reads could not distinguish some IMGT-functional V segments, including TRBV6-2 and TRBV6-3, those segments were excluded. In a later analysis, HLA-associated TCR beta chains were found to be more clonally expanded and to have lower generation probabilities than equally common non-associated chains. Most TCR sequences were observed very rarely across donors, whereas some public TCRs were present in many individuals. In a later analysis, most CMV-associated TCR beta chains were found to appear HLA-restricted, with HLA associations seemingly driven largely by CMV exposure. In a later analysis, several top co-occurrence clusters were reported to appear linked to parvovirus B19, influenza, CMV and Epstein-Barr virus. Assigning TCR associations to individual alleles was difficult when HLA alleles, especially DR and DQ, strongly co-occurred.

The germline V gene encodes CDR1 SGHTA and CDR2 FQGTGA. From the cysteine up to the phenylalanine, the CDR3 has a length of 15 residues. The read is trimmed to its CDR3 DNA, 45 bases read in frame from base 1. V is clipped by 3 bases and J by 7 bases, and the sequence between their germline boundaries is 15 bases long. Turning to this clone: The antigen this receptor binds is unknown. No base quality information exists; no much larger clone differs at one position.

The method behind the library was the immunoSEQ multiplex PCR assay. For the multiplex PCR, a mixture combining 60 forward primers for TCR Vbeta segments and 13 reverse primers for TCR Jbeta segments was used. The CDR3 region of rearranged TCR beta genes was amplified from genomic DNA with a multiplex PCR assay. The Illumina HiSeq System was used to sequence the amplified TCR beta libraries as 87-base-pair reads. The paper's processing steps were these. Across the roughly 670 repertoires, a later analysis counted roughly 77 million unique TCR beta chains, roughly 11 million of which were shared by at least two donors. A nearest-neighbor algorithm error-corrected the raw reads and collapsed the reads into unique sequences, merging closely related sequences to remove PCR and sequencing errors. CDR3 sequences were aligned to IMGT reference sequences to assign V, D and J gene segments. Each retained sequence needed at least a six-nucleotide match to both a V gene segment and a J gene segment. Rearrangements were classified as productive when the CDR3 lacked stop codons and remained in frame with V and J, and all other rearrangements were classified as non-productive. Following IMGT convention, CDR3 was defined as the stretch from the second conserved V-encoded cysteine to the conserved J-encoded phenylalanine. The earlier analysis of about 610 of the donors excluded any sequence lacking an unambiguous match to a single V gene segment. In an earlier analysis of some 590 of the donors, a V segment was called functional when productive rearrangements were above 56.7%, and segregating when the standard deviation between donors exceeded 5%. A statistical classification framework was built to diagnose cytomegalovirus status from the catalog of TCR beta chain sequences. In a later analysis, TCR nucleotide sequences were compared against IMGT/GENE-DB human TR gene sequences so that V and J genes could be assigned. A later analysis assigned CDR3 sequences and most-parsimonious VDJ recombination scenarios with the TCRdist pipeline. A later analysis defined each TCR beta chain by its CDR3 amino acid sequence plus V-gene family, and excluded reads lacking a unique V-gene family. To address suspected cross-contamination and a sequencing artifact, a later analysis removed over 500 highly shared, low-generation-probability nucleotide sequences. For each public chain, a later analysis derived a clonal expansion index from normalized ranks of inferred template counts within each repertoire. A later analysis computed generation probabilities with a VDJ recombination model fitted to out-of-frame rearrangements, and checked the results against IGoR. In a later analysis, TCR-TCR, TCR-HLA and TCR-CMV co-occurrence was scored with hypergeometric tests, and a repertoire-size bias correction was applied to TCR pairs. To estimate false discovery rates, a later analysis permuted the HLA or CMV assignments 20 times. In a later analysis, co-occurring TCRs were grouped using DBSCAN, and TCRdist sequence similarity was added for clustering within HLA-allele-positive subsets. Co-occurrence clustering excluded repertoires with fewer than 30,000 or more than 120,000 public chains, plus five with anomalous nucleotide sharing. As stored in TCRdb, this immuneACCESS dataset retains in-frame rearrangements with V and J assigned. A fraction of the clones does not appear; measured against another copy, unresolved V genes explain less than half of the discrepancy, and the remainder lacks a known reason. The V and J calls and clone size are taken from that table; D and trimming were inferred from the DNA. Within this sample are about 76,000 clones, with 65% to 85% of them counted one time only. The ten top clones hold approximately 4.4% of the sample.

The cohort consisted of 600 to 750 healthy bone marrow donors. At the time of sampling, every cohort member was nominally healthy, though immune exposures that went unrecorded were likely present. The donor was CMV seropositive and was included in the group of 250 to 350 seropositive cohort members. A peripheral blood sample was collected from each donor, and TCR beta sequencing was performed on peripheral blood mononuclear cells. The Qiagen DNeasy Blood Extraction Kit was used to extract genomic DNA from the blood cell samples. The source is a man aged 60-69 years in good health and CMV-seropositive. Recombination linked TRBV7-3 to TRBJ2-2; TRBD1 is perhaps the D gene, given 5 matching bases. The sample consisted of PBMCs. The nucleotides read TGTGCCAGCAGCTTGGCTGGACATCCCGGCGGGGAGCTGTTTTTT. This codes for CASSLAGHPGGELFF.